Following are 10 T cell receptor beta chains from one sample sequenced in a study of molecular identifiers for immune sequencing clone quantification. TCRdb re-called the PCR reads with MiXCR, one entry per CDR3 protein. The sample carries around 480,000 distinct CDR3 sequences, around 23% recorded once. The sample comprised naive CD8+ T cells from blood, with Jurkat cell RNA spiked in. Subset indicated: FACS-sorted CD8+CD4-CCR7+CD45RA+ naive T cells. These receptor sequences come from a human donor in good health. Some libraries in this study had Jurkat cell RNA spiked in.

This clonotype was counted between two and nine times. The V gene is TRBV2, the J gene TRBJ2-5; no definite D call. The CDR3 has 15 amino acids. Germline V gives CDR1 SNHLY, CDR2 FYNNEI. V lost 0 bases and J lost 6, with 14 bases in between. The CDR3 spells CASSEALGMVKTQYF. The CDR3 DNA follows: TGTGCCAGCAGTGAAGCGCTTGGAATGGTAAAGACCCAGTACTTC. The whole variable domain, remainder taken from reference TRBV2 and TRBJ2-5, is EPEVTQTPSHQVTQMGQEVILRCVPISNHLYFYWYRQILGQKVEFLVSFYNNEISEKSEIFDDQFSVERPDGSNFTLKIRSTKLEDSAMYFCASSEALGMVKTQYFGPGTRLLVL.

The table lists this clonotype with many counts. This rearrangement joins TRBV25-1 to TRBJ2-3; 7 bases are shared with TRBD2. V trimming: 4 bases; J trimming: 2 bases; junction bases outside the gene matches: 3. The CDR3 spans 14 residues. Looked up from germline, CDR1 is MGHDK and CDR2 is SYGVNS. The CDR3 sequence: CASSGLAATDTQYF. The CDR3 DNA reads TGTGCCAGCAGTGGACTAGCAGCCACAGATACGCAGTATTTT.

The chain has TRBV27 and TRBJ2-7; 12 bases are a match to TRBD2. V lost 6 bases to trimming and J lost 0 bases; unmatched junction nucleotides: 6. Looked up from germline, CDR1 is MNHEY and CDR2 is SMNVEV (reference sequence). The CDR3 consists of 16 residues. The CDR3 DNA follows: TGTGCCAGCAGAAGACTAGCGGGAGCCATCTCCTACGAGCAGTACTTC. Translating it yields CASRRLAGAISYEQYF.

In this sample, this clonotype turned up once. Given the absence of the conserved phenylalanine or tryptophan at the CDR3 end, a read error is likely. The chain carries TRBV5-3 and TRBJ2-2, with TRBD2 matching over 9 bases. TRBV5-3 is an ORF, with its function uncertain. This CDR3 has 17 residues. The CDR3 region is CASSLPPGTSLTGELFS. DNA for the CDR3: TGTGCCAGCAGCTTACCCCCGGGGACTAGCCTCACCGGGGAGCTGTTTTCT.

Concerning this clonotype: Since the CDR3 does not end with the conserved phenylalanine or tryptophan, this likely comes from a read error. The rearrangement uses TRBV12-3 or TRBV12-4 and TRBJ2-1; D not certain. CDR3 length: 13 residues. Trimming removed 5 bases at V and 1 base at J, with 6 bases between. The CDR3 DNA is TGTGCCAGCAGTGTACTTTCCTACAATGAGCAGTTCCTC. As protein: CASSVLSYNEQFL.

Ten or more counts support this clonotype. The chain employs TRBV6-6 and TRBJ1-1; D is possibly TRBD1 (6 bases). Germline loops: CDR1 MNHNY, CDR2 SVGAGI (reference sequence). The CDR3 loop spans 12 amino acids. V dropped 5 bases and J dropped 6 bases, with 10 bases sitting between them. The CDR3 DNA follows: TGTGCCAGCAGTAAACAGGGAGCTGAAGCTTTCTTT. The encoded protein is CASSKQGAEAFF.

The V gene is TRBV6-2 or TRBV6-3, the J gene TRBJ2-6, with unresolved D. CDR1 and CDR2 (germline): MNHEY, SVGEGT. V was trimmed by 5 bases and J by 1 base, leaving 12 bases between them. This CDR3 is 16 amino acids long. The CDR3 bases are TGTGCCAGCAGTCACCCTAAGAGATCTGGGGCCAACGTCCTGACTTTC. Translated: CASSHPKRSGANVLTF.

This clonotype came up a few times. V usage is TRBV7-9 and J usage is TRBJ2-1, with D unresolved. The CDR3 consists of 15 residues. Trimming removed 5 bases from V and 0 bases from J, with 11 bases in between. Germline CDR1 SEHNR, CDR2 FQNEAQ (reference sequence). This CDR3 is CASSNTPSSYNEQFF. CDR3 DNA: TGTGCCAGCAGCAACACTCCCAGCTCCTACAATGAGCAGTTCTTC. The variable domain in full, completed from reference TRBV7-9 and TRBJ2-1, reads DTGVSQNPRHKITKRGQNVTFRCDPISEHNRLYWYRQTLGQGPEFLTYFQNEAQLEKSRLLSDRFSAERPKGSFSTLEIQRTEQGDSAMYLCASSNTPSSYNEQFFGPGTRLTVL.

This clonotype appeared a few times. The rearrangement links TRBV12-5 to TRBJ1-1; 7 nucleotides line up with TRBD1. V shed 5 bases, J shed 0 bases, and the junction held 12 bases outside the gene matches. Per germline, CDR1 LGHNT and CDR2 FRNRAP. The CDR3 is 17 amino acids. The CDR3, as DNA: TGTGCTAGTGGTCCAACCGGGACAGAGAGTATGAACACTGAAGCTTTCTTT. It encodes CASGPTGTESMNTEAFF.

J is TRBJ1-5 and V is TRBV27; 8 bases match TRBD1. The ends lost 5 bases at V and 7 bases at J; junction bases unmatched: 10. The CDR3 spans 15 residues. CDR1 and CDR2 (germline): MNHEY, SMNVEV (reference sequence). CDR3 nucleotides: TGTGCCAGCAGTACCCCACAGGGGGAGGGCCAGCCCCAGCATTTT. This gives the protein CASSTPQGEGQPQHF.